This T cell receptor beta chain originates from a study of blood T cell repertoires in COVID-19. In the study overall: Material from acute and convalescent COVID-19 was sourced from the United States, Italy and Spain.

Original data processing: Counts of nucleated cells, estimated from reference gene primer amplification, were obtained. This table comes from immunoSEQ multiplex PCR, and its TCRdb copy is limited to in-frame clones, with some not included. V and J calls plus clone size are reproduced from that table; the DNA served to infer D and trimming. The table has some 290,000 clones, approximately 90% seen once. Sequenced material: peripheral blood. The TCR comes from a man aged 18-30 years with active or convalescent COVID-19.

In nucleotides, the CDR3 is TGTGCCACCAGTGATTTCGGGACTAGCGGGAATACAGATACGCAGTATTTT. Its translation is CATSDFGTSGNTDTQYF. This chain joins TRBV24-1 and TRBJ2-3, with 13 bases identical to TRBD2. The CDR3 has 17 residues. Germline CDR1 is KGHDR and CDR2 is SFDVKD. Losses at the gene ends were 1 base for V and 3 bases for J; bases not matched to a gene: 3.